This T cell receptor beta chain is drawn from a study of T cell repertoires in cytomegalovirus infection (dated by TCRdb to the late 2010s). Broadly, across the study: Donor HLA type was relevant to the analysis, because carriage of CMV infection together with the matching HLA type was indicated by public TCR beta signatures. What the research found in general, with its limitations: The ex vivo response was dominated by HLA-C-restricted CMV-specific TCR beta clonotypes, which also provided the single most frequent clonotype in two of eight donors. Carriers of CMV infection plus the relevant HLA type were discriminated by the cumulative frequency of public TCR beta family members in the study cohort and in an independent approximately 350-donor cohort.

The sample was run on an Illumina HiSeq 1500. TCRdb reran the public reads through fastp at Q25 and MiXCR, keeping productive beta chains. Entries are consolidated by CDR3 protein sequence, retaining the most common genes and DNA. The table for this sample lists approximately 500,000 distinct CDR3 sequences; 16% of them were counted only once. Of the sample, roughly a quarter is held by the ten largest clones. Trimming costs V 3 bases and J 7 bases, and their ends lie 16 bases apart. The germline V gene (reference sequence) provides CDR1 LNHDA and CDR2 SQIVND. The CDR3 contains 15 residues, cysteine and phenylalanine counted. Only CDR3 DNA is held: 45 bases, read in frame from base 1. Comment on this clonotype: The antigen it recognizes is unknown. Base-call qualities are not available, and no considerably larger clone is one nucleotide away.

The sequence was collected from a human donor in good health (CMV status not recorded). Some clones in this sample may be carry-over from other donors' samples. The chain is assembled from TRBV19 and TRBJ1-5; no D gene can be assigned with confidence. Source material: CD8+ T cells from PBMCs. The CDR3 corresponds to CASSINPGSQQPQHF. The nucleotide sequence is given as TGTGCCAGTAGTATCAATCCGGGTAGCCAACAGCCCCAGCATTTT. Reference TRBV19 and TRBJ1-5 proteins supply the regions before and after the CDR3; the full variable domain is: DGGITQSPKYLFRKEGQNVTLSCEQNLNHDAMYWYRQDPGQGLRLIYYSQIVNDFQKGDIAEGYSVSREKKESFPLTVTSAQKNPTAFYLCASSINPGSQQPQHFGDGTRLSIL.